This TCR beta chain was recorded in a study of blood T cell repertoires in COVID-19. Study in general: T cells, B-cell-depleted T cells, or PBMCs provided the cDNA or gDNA that served as material.

Clones were read by immunoSEQ multiplex PCR, and TCRdb kept only the in-frame ones, dropping some. The sample holds under 250,000 clones; 80% to 90% are singletons and the top ten take approximately 3.8%. The sequence was obtained from a woman aged 40 to 50 who had been exposed to COVID-19. Sequenced material: PBMCs or T cells enriched from blood (not recorded which).

The CDR3 sequence is CASSVATDSGSSYNEQFF. Written as DNA, the CDR3 is TGTGCCAGCAGCGTAGCTACCGATAGCGGGAGCTCCTACAATGAGCAGTTCTTC. The chain carries TRBV9 and TRBJ2-1; TRBD2 matches 9 bases. V trimming: 0 bases; J trimming: 0 bases; junction bases outside the gene matches: 7. Germline loops: CDR1 SGDLS, CDR2 YYNGEE. The CDR3 is 18 residues long.